The following is a T cell receptor beta chain sequence with its context. The data were produced by immunoSEQ multiplex PCR, yet TCRdb's version contains in-frame clones alone and is incomplete. The sample includes more than 65,000 clones, roughly 90% of them seen just once. This entry is derived from a study of T cell changes during pregnancy in multiple sclerosis. The origin of this receptor is a female donor in good health, enrolled as a control in a pregnancy study. The sample consisted of peripheral blood, taken after pregnancy.

Here the CDR3 DNA reads TGTGCCTGGAGGGGACAGGGGACTAACTATGGCTACACCTTC. The encoded protein is CAWRGQGTNYGYTF. V and J are TRBV30 and TRBJ1-2, with 10 bases identical to TRBD1. Germline V gene data show CDR1 as GTSNPN and CDR2 as SVGIG (reference sequence). The CDR3 has 14 residues. With 3 bases clipped from V and 0 bases from J, the junction kept 1 base outside the gene matches. Drawing the rest from reference TRBV30 and TRBJ1-2, the complete variable domain is SQTIHQWPATLVQPVGSPLSLECTVEGTSNPNLYWYRQAAGRGLQLLFYSVGIGQISSEVPQNLSASRPQDRQFILSSKKLLLSDSGFYLCAWRGQGTNYGYTFGSGTRLTVV.